These T cell receptor beta chains were read from a single sample in a study of blood T cell repertoires in COVID-19. This table comes from immunoSEQ multiplex PCR, and its TCRdb copy is limited to in-frame clones, with some not included. Of a few hundred thousand clones listed, roughly 84% are singletons. The specimen was PBMCs or T cells enriched from blood (not recorded which). The receptors were gathered from a young man in a cohort exposed to, infected with or recovered from COVID-19 (not recorded which). The CDR3 runs from the conserved cysteine through the conserved F or W. Each record gives: CDR3 DNA, CDR3 protein, CDR3 length, clone size, J gene, V gene, D gene. D genes are given only for firm matches. Only some rows state a clone size, as once, few, many or a class for expanded clones.

TGTGCCAGCAGCGAGGGACAGGGTAGCGAGCAGTACTTC,CASSEGQGSEQYF,13,-,TRBJ2-7,TRBV6-1,TRBD1
TGTGCCAGCAACCAGGAATCGGACTATGGCTACACCTTC,CASNQESDYGYTF,13,once,TRBJ1-2,TRBV2,-
TGTGCCAGCAGCTTAGGTGAGGGCATCTATGGCTACACCTTC,CASSLGEGIYGYTF,14,-,TRBJ1-2,TRBV7-9,-
TGTGCCAGCAGCTTAGCGCACGGGACAGCCAACGAGCAGTACTTC,CASSLAHGTANEQYF,15,-,TRBJ2-7,TRBV7-9,TRBD1
TGTGCCAGCACTCACAATTCCTACGAGCAGTACTTC,CASTHNSYEQYF,12,-,TRBJ2-7,TRBV5-6,-
TGTGCCAGCCGGAGTATAAAGGGGGTAAAAAACGAGCAGTACTTC,CASRSIKGVKNEQYF,15,-,TRBJ2-7,TRBV19,-
TGTGCCAGCAGTTACTCAGGGAGCACTGAAGCTTTCTTT,CASSYSGSTEAFF,13,few,TRBJ1-1,TRBV6-2/TRBV6-3,-
TGTGCCAGCAGCTTGTTCTCTAGCGGGAGGGCCCCCGACGACAATGAGCAGTTCTTC,CASSLFSSGRAPDDNEQFF,19,-,TRBJ2-1,TRBV5-6,TRBD2
TGCGCCAGCAGCTTGGGCGGGACAGGCTCCTACGAGCAGTACTTC,CASSLGGTGSYEQYF,15,once,TRBJ2-7,TRBV5-1,TRBD1
TGTGCCAGCAGTTTGTTTCGGGAGGCTACTTCAGCCCTCCACTTT,CASSLFREATSALHF,15,-,TRBJ1-6,TRBV28,-
TGCAGCGTTGAAGACGGGCCTAGCGGCTACACCTTC,CSVEDGPSGYTF,12,-,TRBJ1-2,TRBV29-1,-
TGTGCCAGCAGCGCGTCGACAGGTCGCGCCGGGGAGCAGTACTTC,CASSASTGRAGEQYF,15,-,TRBJ2-7,TRBV9,-
TGTGCCAGCAGTTCATCGACAGGGGGGAATTCACCCCTCCACTTT,CASSSSTGGNSPLHF,15,-,TRBJ1-6,TRBV27,TRBD1
TGTGCCAGCAGTTTCCTAGCGAATGAGCAGTTCTTC,CASSFLANEQFF,12,-,TRBJ2-1,TRBV7-2,-
TGTGCCAGCAGCTCCCCCGACAGGACATCCCGAGCTAACTATGGCTACACCTTC,CASSSPDRTSRANYGYTF,18,few,TRBJ1-2,TRBV5-4,-
TGTGCCAGCCATCGGACTAGCGGGAGGGCCCGGACCTACAATGAGCAGTTCTTC,CASHRTSGRARTYNEQFF,18,-,TRBJ2-1,TRBV28,TRBD2
TGCGCCAGCAGCCAGGTACAGGACAGGGCCCTCCACTTT,CASSQVQDRALHF,13,few,TRBJ1-6,TRBV4-1,TRBD1
TGTGCCAGTAGCGACAGGGGGCAGACAGATACGCAGTATTTT,CASSDRGQTDTQYF,14,-,TRBJ2-3,TRBV19,TRBD1
TGTGCCAGCAGTGAAATGTTGCGGAGGGACCAAGAGACCCAGTACTTC,CASSEMLRRDQETQYF,16,-,TRBJ2-5,TRBV2,-
TGTGCCAGCAGCCTCACGACAGGGATAACCTACGAGCAGTACTTC,CASSLTTGITYEQYF,15,-,TRBJ2-7,TRBV11-2,TRBD1
TGTGCCAGCAGTTCGACAGGGTGGAAGTACTTC,CASSSTGWKYF,11,-,TRBJ2-7,TRBV6-5,TRBD1
TGTGCCAGCAGCTTAGAGAACCATCCACTCGAAGGAAACACCATATATTTT,CASSLENHPLEGNTIYF,17,-,TRBJ1-3,TRBV7-9,-
TGTGCCAGCAGGAAATCAGGGGCCTTCTACGAGCAGTACTTC,CASRKSGAFYEQYF,14,-,TRBJ2-7,TRBV28,-
TGTGCCAGCAGCGTAACTCGCGGGAACACTGAAGCTTTCTTT,CASSVTRGNTEAFF,14,-,TRBJ1-1,TRBV9,-
TGTGCCAGCTCACCCGGACAAGGGATAATCGATACGCAGTATTTT,CASSPGQGIIDTQYF,15,few,TRBJ2-3,TRBV18,-
TGTGCCAGCAGTTCTCGTTCGTTGGGAGCTGGGAACACCATATATTTT,CASSSRSLGAGNTIYF,16,-,TRBJ1-3,TRBV27,-
TGTGCCAGCAGCCCCTTGGGGGGGCGCGTCACTGAAGCTTTCTTT,CASSPLGGRVTEAFF,15,once,TRBJ1-1,TRBV7-8,-
TGTGCCAGTAGCATAGCGGGAGGGATGGGGGAGACCCAGTACTTC,CASSIAGGMGETQYF,15,-,TRBJ2-5,TRBV19,TRBD2
TGTGCCAGCAGCTTAGGGGGCGGCGGGAGAATCGCAGATACGCAGTATTTT,CASSLGGGGRIADTQYF,17,-,TRBJ2-3,TRBV13,TRBD2
TGTGCCAGTAGCACACCCGGGACTAGCTTTAAGACCCAGTACTTC,CASSTPGTSFKTQYF,15,-,TRBJ2-5,TRBV19,TRBD2
TGTGCCAGCAGTTCATATGCGAGAGCGTCTACTAACTATGGCTACACCTTC,CASSSYARASTNYGYTF,17,-,TRBJ1-2,TRBV28,-
TGTGCCAGCAGCCCCTGGGCGGGGGGCACTGAAGCTTTCTTT,CASSPWAGGTEAFF,14,-,TRBJ1-1,TRBV14,-
TGTGCCAGCAGTTTCGACAGACAGAGCAATCAGCCCCAGCATTTT,CASSFDRQSNQPQHF,15,-,TRBJ1-5,TRBV28,-
TGTGCCAGCAGCTTGATTGTAGGAGCCACTGAAGCTTTCTTT,CASSLIVGATEAFF,14,few,TRBJ1-1,TRBV5-4,-
TGTGCCAGCAGCTGGACAGGGACCCCTGAGCAGTTCTTC,CASSWTGTPEQFF,13,-,TRBJ2-1,TRBV7-9,TRBD1
TGCGCCAGCAGCTTAGGGCAGGGGGCGAATTCACCCCTCCACTTT,CASSLGQGANSPLHF,15,-,TRBJ1-6,TRBV5-1,TRBD1
TGTGCCAGCAGCGGAGGACAGGGGAAGGCCTACGAGCAGTACTTC,CASSGGQGKAYEQYF,15,-,TRBJ2-7,TRBV5-6,TRBD1
TGTGCCAGCAGCGTAGAGCCGTGGGGGGACTGGCGGGAGGGCACAGATACGCAGTATTTT,CASSVEPWGDWREGTDTQYF,20,-,TRBJ2-3,TRBV9,TRBD2
TGTGCCAGCAGCTTAACTCTGCAGGGCCGACTCTCCTACGAGCAGTACTTC,CASSLTLQGRLSYEQYF,17,-,TRBJ2-7,TRBV7-3,-